This TCR beta chain was retrieved from a study of T cell responses to AZD1222 COVID-19 vaccine. General study points: The donors showed a predominance of white British ancestry and of females, with possible underestimation of clonal diversity. Of spike-specific TCRs, nearly half reportedly target regions left unmutated in variants.

A note on this clone: What it binds is unknown.

Sequencing was performed with immunoSEQ multiplex PCR; in TCRdb, only in-frame clones are kept and a portion is missing. In the table there are some 150,000 clones, about 91% of which are singletons. The junction had 6 bases not matched to a gene; V was cut back by 6 bases and J by 3 bases. This CDR3 comprises 16 residues. Germline CDR1 reads KGHDR; CDR2 reads SFDVKD. The chain carries TRBV24-1 and TRBJ2-2; 10 bases match TRBD1. The TCR sequence derives from an adult in good health. Sequenced here: peripheral blood, sampled on day 0 of MenACWY control vaccination. As DNA, the CDR3 is TGTGCCACCAGTCGACAGGGGGCAGGGGACACCGGGGAGCTGTTTTTT. It translates to CATSRQGAGDTGELFF.